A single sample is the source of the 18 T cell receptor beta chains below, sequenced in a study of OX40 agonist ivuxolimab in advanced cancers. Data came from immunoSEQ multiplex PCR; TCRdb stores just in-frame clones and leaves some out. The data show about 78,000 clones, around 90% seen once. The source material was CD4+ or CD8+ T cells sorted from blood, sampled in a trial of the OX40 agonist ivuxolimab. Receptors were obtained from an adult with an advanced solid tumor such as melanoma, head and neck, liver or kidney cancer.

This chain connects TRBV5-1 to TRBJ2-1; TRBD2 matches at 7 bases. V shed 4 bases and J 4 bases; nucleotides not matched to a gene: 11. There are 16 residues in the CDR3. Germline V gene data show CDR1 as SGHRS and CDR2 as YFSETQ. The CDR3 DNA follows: TGCGCCAGCAGCACCCAGGGCGGGAGAACGTACAATGAGCAGTTCTTC. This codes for CASSTQGGRTYNEQFF.

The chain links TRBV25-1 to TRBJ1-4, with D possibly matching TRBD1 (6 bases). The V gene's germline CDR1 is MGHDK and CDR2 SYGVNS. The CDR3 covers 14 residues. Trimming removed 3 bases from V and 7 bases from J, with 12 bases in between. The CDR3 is CASSDRGLGEKLFF. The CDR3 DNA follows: TGTGCCAGCAGTGATAGGGGGTTGGGTGAAAAACTGTTTTTT.

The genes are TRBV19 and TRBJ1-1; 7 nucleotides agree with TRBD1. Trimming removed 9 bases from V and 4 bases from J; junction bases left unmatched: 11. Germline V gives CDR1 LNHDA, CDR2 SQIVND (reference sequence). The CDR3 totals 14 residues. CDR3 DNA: TGTGCCAGCCGGACAGGCGACGTGGGCACTGAAGCTTTCTTT. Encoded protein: CASRTGDVGTEAFF.

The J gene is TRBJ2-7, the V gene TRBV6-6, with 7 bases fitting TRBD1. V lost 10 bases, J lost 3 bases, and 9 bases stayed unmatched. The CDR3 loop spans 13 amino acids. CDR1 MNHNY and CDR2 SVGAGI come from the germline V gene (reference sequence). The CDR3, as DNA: TGTGCCACCAAACGGGACAGCCACTACGAGCAGTACTTC. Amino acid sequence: CATKRDSHYEQYF.

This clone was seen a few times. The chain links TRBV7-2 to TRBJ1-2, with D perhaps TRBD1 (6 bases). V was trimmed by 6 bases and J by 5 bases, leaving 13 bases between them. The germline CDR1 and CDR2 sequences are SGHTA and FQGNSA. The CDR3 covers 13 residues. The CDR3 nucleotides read TGTGCCAGCAGACAAGGGGGGCAGTATGGCTACACCTTC. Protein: CASRQGGQYGYTF.

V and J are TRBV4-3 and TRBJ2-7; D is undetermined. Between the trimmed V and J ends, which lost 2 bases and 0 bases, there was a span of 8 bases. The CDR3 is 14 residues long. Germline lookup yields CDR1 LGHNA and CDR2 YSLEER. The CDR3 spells CASSQITSSYEQYF. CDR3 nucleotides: TGCGCCAGCAGCCAAATTACCTCCTCCTACGAGCAGTACTTC.

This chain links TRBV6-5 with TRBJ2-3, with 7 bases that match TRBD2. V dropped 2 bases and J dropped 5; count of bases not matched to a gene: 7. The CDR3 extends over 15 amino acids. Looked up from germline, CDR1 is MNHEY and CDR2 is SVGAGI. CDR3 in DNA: TGTGCCAGCAGTTACAGACTAGCTGGGGGAGATACGCAGTATTTT. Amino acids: CASSYRLAGGDTQYF.

The CDR3 DNA follows: TGCAGCGCCCGGACAGGGGGCGTGGGTCAGCCCCAGCATTTT. As protein: CSARTGGVGQPQHF. V is TRBV29-1 and J is TRBJ1-5, with 11 positions matching TRBD1. Germline CDR1 reads SQVTM; CDR2 reads ANQGSEA. Germline trimming cut 7 bases from V and 6 bases from J; bases unmatched to any gene: 8. The CDR3 runs 14 residues. Looking up the rest from reference TRBV29-1 and TRBJ1-5 gives the full variable domain: SAVISQKPSRDICQRGTSLTIQCQVDSQVTMMFWYRQQPGQSLTLIATANQGSEATYESGFVIDKFPISRPNLTFSTLTVSNMSPEDSSIYLCSARTGGVGQPQHFGDGTRLSIL.

The CDR3 DNA follows: TGTGCCAGCAGCCTCAATCCGGGACAGGGTGGCGAGCAGTACTTC. This encodes CASSLNPGQGGEQYF. This chain uses TRBV7-7 with TRBJ2-7; 9 nucleotides line up with TRBD1. V lost 5 bases and J lost 6; bases outside the gene matches: 11. The germline gives CDR1 SSHAT, CDR2 FNYEAQ (reference sequence). This CDR3 spans 15 amino acids.

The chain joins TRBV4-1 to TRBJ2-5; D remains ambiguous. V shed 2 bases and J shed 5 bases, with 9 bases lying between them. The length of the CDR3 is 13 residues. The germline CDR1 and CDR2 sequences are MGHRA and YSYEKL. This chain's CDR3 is CASSQFQAETQYF. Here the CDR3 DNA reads TGCGCCAGCAGCCAATTCCAAGCGGAGACCCAGTACTTC.

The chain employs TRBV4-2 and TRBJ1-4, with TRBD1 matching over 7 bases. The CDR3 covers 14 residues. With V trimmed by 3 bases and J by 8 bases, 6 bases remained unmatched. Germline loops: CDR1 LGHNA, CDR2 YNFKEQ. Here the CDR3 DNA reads TGTGCCAGCAGCCAGCCAGGACAGGAGGAAAAACTGTTTTTT. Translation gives CASSQPGQEEKLFF.

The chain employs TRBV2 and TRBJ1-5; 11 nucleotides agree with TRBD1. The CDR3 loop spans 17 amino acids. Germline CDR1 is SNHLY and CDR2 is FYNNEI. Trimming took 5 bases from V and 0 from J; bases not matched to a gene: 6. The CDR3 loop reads CASSMDRGLYSNQPQHF. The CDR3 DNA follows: TGTGCCAGCAGTATGGACAGGGGGCTTTATAGCAATCAGCCCCAGCATTTT.

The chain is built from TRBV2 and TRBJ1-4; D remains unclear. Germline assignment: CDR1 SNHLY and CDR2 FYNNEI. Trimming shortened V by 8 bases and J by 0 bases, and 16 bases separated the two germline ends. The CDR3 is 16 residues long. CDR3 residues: CASSRWQFATNEKLFF. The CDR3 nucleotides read TGTGCCAGCTCTAGATGGCAGTTTGCAACTAATGAAAAACTGTTTTTT.

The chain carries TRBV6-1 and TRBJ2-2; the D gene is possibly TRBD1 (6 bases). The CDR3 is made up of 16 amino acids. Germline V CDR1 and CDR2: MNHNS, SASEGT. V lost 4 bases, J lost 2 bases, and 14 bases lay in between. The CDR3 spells CASSGGPNVNTGELFF. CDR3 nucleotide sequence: TGTGCCAGCAGTGGGGGGCCCAATGTAAACACCGGGGAGCTGTTTTTT.

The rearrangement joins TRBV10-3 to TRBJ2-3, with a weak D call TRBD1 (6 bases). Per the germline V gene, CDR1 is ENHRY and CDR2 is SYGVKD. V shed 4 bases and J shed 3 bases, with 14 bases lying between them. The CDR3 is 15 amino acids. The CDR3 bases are TGTGCCATCAGTGGGACCGATGGGACAACAGATACGCAGTATTTT. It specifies CAISGTDGTTDTQYF.

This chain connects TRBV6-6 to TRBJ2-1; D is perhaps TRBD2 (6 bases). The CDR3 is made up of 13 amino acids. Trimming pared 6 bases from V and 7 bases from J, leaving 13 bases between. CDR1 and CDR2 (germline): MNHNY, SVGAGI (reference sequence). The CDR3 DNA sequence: TGTGCCAGCAGGGAGAGCAGCGGGAATGAGCAGTTCTTC. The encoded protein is CASRESSGNEQFF.

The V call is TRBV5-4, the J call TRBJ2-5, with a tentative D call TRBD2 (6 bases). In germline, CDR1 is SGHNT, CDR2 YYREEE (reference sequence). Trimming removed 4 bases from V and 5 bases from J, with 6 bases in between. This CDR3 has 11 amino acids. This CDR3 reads CASSRGETQYF. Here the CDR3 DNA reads TGTGCCAGCAGCCGGGGGGAGACCCAGTACTTC.

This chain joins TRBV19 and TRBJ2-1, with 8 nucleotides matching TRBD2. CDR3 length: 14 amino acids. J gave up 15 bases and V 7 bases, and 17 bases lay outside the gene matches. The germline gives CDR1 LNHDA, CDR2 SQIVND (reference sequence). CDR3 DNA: TGTGCCAGTAAGGGCAGCGCGGGAGGAGTCCCGTGGTTCTTC. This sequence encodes CASKGSAGGVPWFF.